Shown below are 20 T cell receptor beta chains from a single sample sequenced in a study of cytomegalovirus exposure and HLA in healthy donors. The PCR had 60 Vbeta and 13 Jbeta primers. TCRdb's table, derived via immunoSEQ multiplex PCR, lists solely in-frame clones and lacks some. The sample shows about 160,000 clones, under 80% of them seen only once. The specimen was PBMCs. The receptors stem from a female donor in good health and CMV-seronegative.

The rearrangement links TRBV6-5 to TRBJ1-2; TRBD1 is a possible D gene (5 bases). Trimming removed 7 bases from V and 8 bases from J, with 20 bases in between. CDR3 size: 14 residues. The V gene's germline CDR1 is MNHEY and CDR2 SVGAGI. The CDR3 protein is CASTTTGGGGGYTF. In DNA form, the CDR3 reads TGTGCCAGCACCACCACGGGGGGGGGAGGCGGCTACACCTTC.

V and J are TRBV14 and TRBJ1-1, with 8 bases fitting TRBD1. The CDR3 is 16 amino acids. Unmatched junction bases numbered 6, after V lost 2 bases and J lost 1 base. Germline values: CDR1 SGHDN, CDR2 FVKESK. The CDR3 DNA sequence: TGTGCCAGCAGCCAATTCTCCGGGACAGGGAACACTGAAGCTTTCTTT. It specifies CASSQFSGTGNTEAFF.

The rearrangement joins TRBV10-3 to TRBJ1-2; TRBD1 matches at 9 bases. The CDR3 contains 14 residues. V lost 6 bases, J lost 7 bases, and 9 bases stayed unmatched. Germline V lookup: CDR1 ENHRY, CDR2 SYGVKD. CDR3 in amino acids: CAIRSIGTGLGYTF. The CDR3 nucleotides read TGTGCCATCAGGAGTATCGGGACAGGGCTTGGCTACACCTTC.

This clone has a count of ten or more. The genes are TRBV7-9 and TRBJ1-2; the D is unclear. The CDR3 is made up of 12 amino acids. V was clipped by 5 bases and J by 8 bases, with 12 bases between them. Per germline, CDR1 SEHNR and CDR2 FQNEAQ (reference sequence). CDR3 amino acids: CASSPKEGGYTF. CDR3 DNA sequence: TGTGCCAGCAGCCCCAAGGAGGGCGGCTACACCTTC. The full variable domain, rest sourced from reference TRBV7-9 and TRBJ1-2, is DTGVSQNPRHKITKRGQNVTFRCDPISEHNRLYWYRQTLGQGPEFLTYFQNEAQLEKSRLLSDRFSAERPKGSFSTLEIQRTEQGDSAMYLCASSPKEGGYTFGSGTRLTVV.

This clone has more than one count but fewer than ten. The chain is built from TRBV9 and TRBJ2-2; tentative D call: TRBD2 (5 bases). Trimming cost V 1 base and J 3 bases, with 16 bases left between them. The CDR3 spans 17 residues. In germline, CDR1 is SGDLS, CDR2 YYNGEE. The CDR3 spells CASSVNPRTGDTGELFF. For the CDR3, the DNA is TGTGCCAGCAGCGTAAACCCCCGTACCGGGGACACCGGGGAGCTGTTTTTT.

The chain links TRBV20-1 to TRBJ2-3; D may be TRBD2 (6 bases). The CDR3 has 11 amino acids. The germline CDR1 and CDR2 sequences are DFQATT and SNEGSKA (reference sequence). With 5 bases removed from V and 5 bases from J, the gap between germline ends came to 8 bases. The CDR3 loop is CSAPRGDTQYF. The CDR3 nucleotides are TGCAGTGCTCCGCGGGGAGATACGCAGTATTTT.

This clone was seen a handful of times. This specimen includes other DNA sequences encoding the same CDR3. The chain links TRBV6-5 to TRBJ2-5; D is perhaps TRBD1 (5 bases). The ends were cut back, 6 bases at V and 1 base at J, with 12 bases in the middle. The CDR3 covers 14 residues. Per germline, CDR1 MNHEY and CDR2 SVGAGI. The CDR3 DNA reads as TGTGCCAGCAGCCCCTGGGGCGGCCAAGAGACCCAGTACTTC. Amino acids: CASSPWGGQETQYF.

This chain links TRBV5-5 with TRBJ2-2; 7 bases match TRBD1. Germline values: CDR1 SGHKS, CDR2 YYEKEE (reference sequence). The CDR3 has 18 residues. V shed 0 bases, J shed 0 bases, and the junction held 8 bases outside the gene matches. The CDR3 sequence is CASSLDLQGRTNTGELFF. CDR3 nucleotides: TGTGCCAGCAGCTTGGACCTACAGGGGAGAACGAACACCGGGGAGCTGTTTTTT. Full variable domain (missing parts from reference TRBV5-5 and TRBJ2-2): DAGVTQSPTHLIKTRGQQVTLRCSPISGHKSVSWYQQVLGQGPQFIFQYYEKEERGRGNFPDRFSARQFPNYSSELNVNALLLGDSALYLCASSLDLQGRTNTGELFFGEGSRLTVL.

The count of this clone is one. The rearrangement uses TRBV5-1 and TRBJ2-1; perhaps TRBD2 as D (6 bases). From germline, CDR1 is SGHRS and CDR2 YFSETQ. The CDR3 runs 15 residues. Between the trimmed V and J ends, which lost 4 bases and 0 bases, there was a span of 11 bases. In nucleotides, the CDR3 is TGCGCCAGCAGCCAAACTAGCACCTCCTACAATGAGCAGTTCTTC. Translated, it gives CASSQTSTSYNEQFF.

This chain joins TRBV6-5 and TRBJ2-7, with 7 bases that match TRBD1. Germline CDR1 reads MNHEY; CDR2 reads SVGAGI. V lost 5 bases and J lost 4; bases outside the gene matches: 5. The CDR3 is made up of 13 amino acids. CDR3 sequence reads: CASSPWTGYEQYF. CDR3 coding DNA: TGTGCCAGCAGTCCTTGGACAGGATACGAGCAGTACTTC.

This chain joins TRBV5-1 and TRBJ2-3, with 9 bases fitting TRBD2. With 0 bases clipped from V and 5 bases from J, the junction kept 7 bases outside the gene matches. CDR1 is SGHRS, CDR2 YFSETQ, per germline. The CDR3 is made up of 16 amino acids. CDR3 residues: CASSLAAGGPGDTQYF. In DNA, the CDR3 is TGCGCCAGCAGCTTGGCAGCGGGAGGCCCTGGAGATACGCAGTATTTT.

CDR3 residues: CASSYDRAAGELFF. CDR3 nucleotide sequence: TGTGCCAGCAGCTACGACAGGGCGGCCGGGGAGCTGTTTTTT. The V and J genes are TRBV6-5 and TRBJ2-2; 7 nucleotides align to TRBD1. The CDR3 length is 14 residues. J was trimmed by 6 bases and V by 6 bases; bases with no gene match: 7. Germline values: CDR1 MNHEY, CDR2 SVGAGI.

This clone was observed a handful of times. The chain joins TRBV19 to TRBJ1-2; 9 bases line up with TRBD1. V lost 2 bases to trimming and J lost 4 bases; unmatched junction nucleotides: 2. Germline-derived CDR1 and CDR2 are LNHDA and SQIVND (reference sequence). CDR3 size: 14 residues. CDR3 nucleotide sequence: TGTGCCAGTAGTATAACGACAGGGGGCTATGGCTACACCTTC. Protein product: CASSITTGGYGYTF.

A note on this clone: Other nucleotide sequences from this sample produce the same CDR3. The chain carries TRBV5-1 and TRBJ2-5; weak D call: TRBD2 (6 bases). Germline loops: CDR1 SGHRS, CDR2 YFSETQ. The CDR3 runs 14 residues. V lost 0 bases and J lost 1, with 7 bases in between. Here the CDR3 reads CASSLAGSQETQYF. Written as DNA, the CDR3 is TGCGCCAGCAGCTTGGCCGGGAGCCAAGAGACCCAGTACTTC.

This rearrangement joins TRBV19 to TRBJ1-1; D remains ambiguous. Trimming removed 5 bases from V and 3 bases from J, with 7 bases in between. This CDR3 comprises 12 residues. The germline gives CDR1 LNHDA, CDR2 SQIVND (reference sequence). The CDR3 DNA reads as TGTGCCAGTAGTTACAGCTACACTGAAGCTTTCTTT. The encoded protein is CASSYSYTEAFF.

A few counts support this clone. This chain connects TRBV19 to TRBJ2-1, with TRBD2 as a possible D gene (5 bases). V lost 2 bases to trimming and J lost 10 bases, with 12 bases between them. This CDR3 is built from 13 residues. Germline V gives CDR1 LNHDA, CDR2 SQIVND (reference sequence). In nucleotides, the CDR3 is TGTGCCAGTAGTATAATGGACTTCCGGGAGCAGTTCTTC. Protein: CASSIMDFREQFF.

Here the CDR3 reads CASSFGQGREKLFF. The DNA of the CDR3 is TGTGCCAGCAGCTTTGGGCAGGGTCGGGAAAAACTGTTTTTT. V is TRBV7-8 and J is TRBJ1-4, with D perhaps TRBD1 (5 bases). Germline CDR1 SGHVS, CDR2 FQNEAQ. Trimming removed 3 bases from V and 8 bases from J, with 13 bases in between. CDR3 size: 14 residues.

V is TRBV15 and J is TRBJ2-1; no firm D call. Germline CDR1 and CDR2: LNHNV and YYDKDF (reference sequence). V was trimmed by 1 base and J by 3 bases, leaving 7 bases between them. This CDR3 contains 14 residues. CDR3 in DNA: TGTGCCACCAGCAGAGGCGAGGTCTACAATGAGCAGTTCTTC. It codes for CATSRGEVYNEQFF.

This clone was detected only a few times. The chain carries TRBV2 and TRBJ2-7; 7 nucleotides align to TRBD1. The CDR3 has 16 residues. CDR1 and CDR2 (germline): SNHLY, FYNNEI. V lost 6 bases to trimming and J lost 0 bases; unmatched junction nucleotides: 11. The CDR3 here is CASRGSRQGLSYEQYF. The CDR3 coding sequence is TGTGCCAGCAGGGGGAGCAGACAGGGTCTCTCCTACGAGCAGTACTTC.

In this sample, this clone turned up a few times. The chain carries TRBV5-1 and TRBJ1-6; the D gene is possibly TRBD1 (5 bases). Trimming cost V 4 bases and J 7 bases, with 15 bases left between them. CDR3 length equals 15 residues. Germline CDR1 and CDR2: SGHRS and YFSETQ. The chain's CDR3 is CASSPQVGANSPLHF. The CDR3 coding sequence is TGCGCCAGCAGCCCACAAGTAGGGGCCAATTCACCCCTCCACTTT.